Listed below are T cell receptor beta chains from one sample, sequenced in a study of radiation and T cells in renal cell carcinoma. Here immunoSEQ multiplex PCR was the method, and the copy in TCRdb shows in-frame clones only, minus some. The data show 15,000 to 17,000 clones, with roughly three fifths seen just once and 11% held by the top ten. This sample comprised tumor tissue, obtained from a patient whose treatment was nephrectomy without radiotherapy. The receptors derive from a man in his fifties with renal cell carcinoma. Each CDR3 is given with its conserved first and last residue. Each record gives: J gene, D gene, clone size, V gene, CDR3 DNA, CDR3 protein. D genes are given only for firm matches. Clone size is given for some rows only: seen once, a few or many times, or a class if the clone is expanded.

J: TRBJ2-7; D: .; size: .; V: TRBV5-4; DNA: TGTGCCAGCAGCTTGGTTGGTAGCGGCTCCTACGAGCAGTACTTC; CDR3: CASSLVGSGSYEQYF
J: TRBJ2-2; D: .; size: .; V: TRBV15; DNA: TGTGCCACCAGCAGAGACGGAGGTACCGGGGAGCTGTTTTTT; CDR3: CATSRDGGTGELFF
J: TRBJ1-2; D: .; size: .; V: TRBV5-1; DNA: TGCGCCAGCAGCTGGTACGGCTATGGCTACACCTTC; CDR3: CASSWYGYGYTF
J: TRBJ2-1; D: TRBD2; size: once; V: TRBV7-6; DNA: TGTGCCAGCAGCTTAGATCTTAGCGGGGCCAATGAGCAGTTCTTC; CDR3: CASSLDLSGANEQFF
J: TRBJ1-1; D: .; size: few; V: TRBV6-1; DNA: TGTGCCAGCAAGGGACATAGGAACACTGAAGCTTTCTTT; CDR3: CASKGHRNTEAFF
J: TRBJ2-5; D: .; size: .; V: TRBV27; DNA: TGTGCCAGCAGGGCCCGACAGTTCCAAGAGACCCAGTACTTC; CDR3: CASRARQFQETQYF
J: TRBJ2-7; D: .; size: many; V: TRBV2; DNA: TGTGCCAGCATGGGCAGCGACATCTCCTACGAGCAGTACTTC; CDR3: CASMGSDISYEQYF
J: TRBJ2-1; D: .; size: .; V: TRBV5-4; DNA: TGTGCCAGCAGCCCTTTTACCTTCTCCTACAATGAGCAGTTCTTC; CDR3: CASSPFTFSYNEQFF
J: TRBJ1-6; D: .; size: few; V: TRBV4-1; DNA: TGCGCCAGCAGCCAAGAGGGGACACAATATAATTCACCCCTCCACTTT; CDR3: CASSQEGTQYNSPLHF
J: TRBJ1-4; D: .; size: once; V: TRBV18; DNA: TGTGCCAGCTCACCAGGGTCTAATGAAAAACTGTTTTTT; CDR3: CASSPGSNEKLFF
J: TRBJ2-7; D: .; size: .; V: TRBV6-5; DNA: TGTGCCAGCAAAAACACTAGGGGATTCGACGAGCAGTACTTC; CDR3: CASKNTRGFDEQYF
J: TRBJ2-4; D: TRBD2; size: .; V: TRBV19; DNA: TGTGCCAGTAGTAGGGGGACTAACCAAAACATTCAGTACTTC; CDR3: CASSRGTNQNIQYF
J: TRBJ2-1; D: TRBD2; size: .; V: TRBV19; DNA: TGTGCCAGTAGTATCGGGCCGGGAGGGAACAATGAGCAGTTCTTC; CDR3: CASSIGPGGNNEQFF
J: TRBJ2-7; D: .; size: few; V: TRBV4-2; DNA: TGTGCCAGCAGCCAAGATAGGGACACCTACTACGAGCAGTACTTC; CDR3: CASSQDRDTYYEQYF
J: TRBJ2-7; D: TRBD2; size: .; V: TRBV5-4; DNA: TGTGCCAGCAGTATTGGACTAGCGGAAACCTACGAGCAGTACTTC; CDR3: CASSIGLAETYEQYF
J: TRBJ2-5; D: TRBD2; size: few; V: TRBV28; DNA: TGTGCCAGCAGTTTACCGGGGGGGCCCAAGACCCAGTACTTC; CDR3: CASSLPGGPKTQYF
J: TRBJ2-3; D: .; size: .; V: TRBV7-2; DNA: TGTGCCAGCAGCTCCGACTACCTAAGCACAGATACGCAGTATTTT; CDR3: CASSSDYLSTDTQYF
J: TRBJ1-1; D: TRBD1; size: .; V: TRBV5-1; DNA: TGTGCCAGCAGCTTGACAGGGAGAGGCACTGAAGCTTTCTTT; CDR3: CASSLTGRGTEAFF
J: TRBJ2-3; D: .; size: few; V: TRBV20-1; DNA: TGCAGTGCCCAGGCAGATACGCAGTATTTT; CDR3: CSAQADTQYF
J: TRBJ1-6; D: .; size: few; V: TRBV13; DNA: TGTGCCAGCAGCTTAGCCCCCCCTTTAGGGTCTTCACCCCTCCACTTT; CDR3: CASSLAPPLGSSPLHF
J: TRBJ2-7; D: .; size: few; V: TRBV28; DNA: TGTGCCAGCAGTCTGCAGGGAGGCGAGCAGTACTTC; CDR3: CASSLQGGEQYF
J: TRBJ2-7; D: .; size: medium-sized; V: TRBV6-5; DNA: TGTGCCAGCAGTTTCGTACCGGGACAAACCTACGAGCAGTACTTC; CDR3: CASSFVPGQTYEQYF
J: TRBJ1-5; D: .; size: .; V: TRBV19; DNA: TGTGCCAGTAGTATAGATGGTTCAGTGAATCAGCCCCAGCATTTT; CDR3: CASSIDGSVNQPQHF
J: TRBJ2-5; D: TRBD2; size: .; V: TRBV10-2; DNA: TGCGCCAGCAGGAGAGGGACTATCTCGGGGGAGACCCAGTACTTC; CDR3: CASRRGTISGETQYF
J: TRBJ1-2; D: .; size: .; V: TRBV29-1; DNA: TGCAGCGGTCTCCGTGGAGGTAACTATGGCTACACCTTT; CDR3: CSGLRGGNYGYTF
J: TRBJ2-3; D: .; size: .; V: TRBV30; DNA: TGTGCCTGGAGTGTACAGGGAGGGGCTACGCAGTATTTT; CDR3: CAWSVQGGATQYF
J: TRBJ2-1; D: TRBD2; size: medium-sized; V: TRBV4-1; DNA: TGCGCCAGCAGCCAAGATTCTCTAGCGGGGGTCATTGAGCAGTTCTTC; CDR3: CASSQDSLAGVIEQFF
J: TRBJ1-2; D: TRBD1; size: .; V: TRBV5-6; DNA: TGTGCCAGCAGCCCTGAAACAGGGGGAAAAAGCGGCTACACCTTC; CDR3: CASSPETGGKSGYTF
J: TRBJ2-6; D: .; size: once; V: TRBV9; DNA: TGTGCCAGCAGCGGGTTATCTGGGGCCAACGTCCTGACTTTC; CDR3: CASSGLSGANVLTF
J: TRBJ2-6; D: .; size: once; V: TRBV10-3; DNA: TGTGCCAACCGGGACGGGAGTTCTGAGGCCAACGTCCTGACTTTC; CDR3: CANRDGSSEANVLTF
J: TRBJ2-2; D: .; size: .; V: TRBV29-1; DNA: TGCAGCGTTGAGTACCCTAAGAACACCGGGGAGCTGTTTTTT; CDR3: CSVEYPKNTGELFF
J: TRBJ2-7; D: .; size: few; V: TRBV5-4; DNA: TGTGCCAGCAGCCCGGACAGTGATTACTACGAGCAGTACTTC; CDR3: CASSPDSDYYEQYF
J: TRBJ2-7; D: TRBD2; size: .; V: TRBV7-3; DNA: TGTGCCAGCAGCTTAGAGACTAGCAGAACCTACGAGCAGTACTTC; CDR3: CASSLETSRTYEQYF
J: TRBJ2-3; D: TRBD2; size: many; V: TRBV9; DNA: TGTGCCAGCAGCGTAGCGGGAGGGGGAGCAGATACGCAGTATTTT; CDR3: CASSVAGGGADTQYF
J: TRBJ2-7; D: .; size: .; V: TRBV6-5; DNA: TGTGCCAGCAGTCCGTACATGGACCTATCTTACGAGCAGTACTTC; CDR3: CASSPYMDLSYEQYF
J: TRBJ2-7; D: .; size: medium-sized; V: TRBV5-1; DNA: TGCGCCAGCAGCCAAGGACAAGCCGAGCAGTACTTC; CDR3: CASSQGQAEQYF
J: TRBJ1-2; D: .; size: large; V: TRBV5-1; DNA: TGCGCCAGCAGCTTGTGGACATCTAACTATGGCTACACCTTC; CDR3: CASSLWTSNYGYTF
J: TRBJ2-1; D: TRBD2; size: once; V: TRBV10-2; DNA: TGCGCCAGCACGGGAGCGGGAGTCAATGAGCAGTTCTTC; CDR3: CASTGAGVNEQFF
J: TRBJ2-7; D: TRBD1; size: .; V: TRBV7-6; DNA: TGTGCCAGCAGCTTCCGGGACAGGGCCTACGAGCAGTACTTC; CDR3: CASSFRDRAYEQYF
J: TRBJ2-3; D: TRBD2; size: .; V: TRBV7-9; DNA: TGTGCCAGCAGCTTGAGCGGGGGGCTAGGCGGCACAGATACGCAGTATTTT; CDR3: CASSLSGGLGGTDTQYF
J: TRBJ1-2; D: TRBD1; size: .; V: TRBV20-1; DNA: TGCAGTGCCGCGACAGGGACCCCCACCTTC; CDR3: CSAATGTPTF